Listed below are T cell receptor beta chains from one sample, sequenced in a study of control samples from healthy donors and cancer patients. Generated by immunoSEQ multiplex PCR, the TCRdb table keeps only in-frame clones and is missing some. The sample includes about 150,000 clones, around 96% seen only once; the top ten take around 6.1%. The specimen sequenced was blood. The receptors come from a man in his forties or fifties in good health. CDR3s include the opening cysteine and the closing phenylalanine or tryptophan. Each record gives: D gene, J gene, V gene, clone size, CDR3 DNA, CDR3 protein. D genes are given only for firm matches. The listing skips clone size in some rows; elsewhere it reads once, few, many or a size class.

d_gene: NA; j_gene: TRBJ1-2; v_gene: TRBV4-2; abundance: NA; CDR3nt: TGTGCCAGCAGCCCCCCCGGGACCCGAGGGGGCTACACCTTC; CDR3aa: CASSPPGTRGGYTF
d_gene: TRBD1; j_gene: TRBJ1-4; v_gene: TRBV30; abundance: NA; CDR3nt: TGTGCCTGCACAAGACAGGGGATAACTAATGAAAAACTGTTTTTT; CDR3aa: CACTRQGITNEKLFF
d_gene: NA; j_gene: TRBJ1-2; v_gene: TRBV5-1; abundance: NA; CDR3nt: TGCGCCAGCAGCTTGGCCGCTGGGGGGGCCTATGGCTACACCTTC; CDR3aa: CASSLAAGGAYGYTF
d_gene: TRBD1; j_gene: TRBJ1-5; v_gene: TRBV28; abundance: NA; CDR3nt: TGTGCCAGCAGCCTATGGACAGGGGCGAATCAGCCCCAGCATTTT; CDR3aa: CASSLWTGANQPQHF
d_gene: TRBD1; j_gene: TRBJ1-2; v_gene: TRBV3-1/TRBV3-2; abundance: once; CDR3nt: TGTGCCAGCAGCGACCGTGGGACAGGGGCCGTTCTGGGAAGGGTTCGCTATGGCTACACCTTC; CDR3aa: CASSDRGTGAVLGRVRYGYTF
d_gene: NA; j_gene: TRBJ1-1; v_gene: TRBV4-2; abundance: NA; CDR3nt: TGTGCCAGCAGCCCCGGATCCACACTGAACACTGAAGCTTTCTTT; CDR3aa: CASSPGSTLNTEAFF
d_gene: TRBD2; j_gene: TRBJ2-1; v_gene: TRBV19; abundance: NA; CDR3nt: TGTGCCAGTAGCTATCTAGCGGGGGGACAAGGCTCCTACAATGAGCAGTTCTTC; CDR3aa: CASSYLAGGQGSYNEQFF
d_gene: NA; j_gene: TRBJ1-2; v_gene: TRBV29-1; abundance: NA; CDR3nt: TGCAGCGTTGAACAGGGGAACTATGGCTACACCTTC; CDR3aa: CSVEQGNYGYTF
d_gene: NA; j_gene: TRBJ1-2; v_gene: TRBV27; abundance: NA; CDR3nt: TGTGCCAGCAGTTTCGGGCGGCAGGGGCACGGTGGCTACACCTTC; CDR3aa: CASSFGRQGHGGYTF
d_gene: NA; j_gene: TRBJ1-3; v_gene: TRBV28; abundance: NA; CDR3nt: TGTGCCAGCAGTTTAAGGGGATTTGGAAACACCATATATTTT; CDR3aa: CASSLRGFGNTIYF
d_gene: TRBD2; j_gene: TRBJ2-3; v_gene: TRBV27; abundance: NA; CDR3nt: TGTGCCACCCAGCGGGGGGGGACAGATACGCAGTATTTT; CDR3aa: CATQRGGTDTQYF
d_gene: TRBD1; j_gene: TRBJ2-3; v_gene: TRBV6-5; abundance: NA; CDR3nt: TGTGCCAGCAGTTACGGGACAGCTCACACAGATACGCAGTATTTT; CDR3aa: CASSYGTAHTDTQYF
d_gene: NA; j_gene: TRBJ1-2; v_gene: TRBV5-6; abundance: NA; CDR3nt: TGTGCCAGCAGCTTGATGCAGGGTCTAAGCTCCTTC; CDR3aa: CASSLMQGLSSF
d_gene: TRBD1; j_gene: TRBJ2-7; v_gene: TRBV4-3; abundance: once; CDR3nt: TGCGCCAGCAGCCAAGAGTGGGACAGCTACTCCTACGAGCAGTACTTC; CDR3aa: CASSQEWDSYSYEQYF
d_gene: TRBD1; j_gene: TRBJ2-1; v_gene: TRBV5-1; abundance: NA; CDR3nt: TGCGCCAGCAGCTTGGGGGACAGGGCGAGGGAGCAGTTCTTC; CDR3aa: CASSLGDRAREQFF
d_gene: TRBD2; j_gene: TRBJ2-7; v_gene: TRBV4-1; abundance: NA; CDR3nt: TGCGCCAGCAGCCAAGCTAGCGGGGGGGCTTACGAGCAGTACTTC; CDR3aa: CASSQASGGAYEQYF
d_gene: NA; j_gene: TRBJ1-2; v_gene: TRBV3-1/TRBV3-2; abundance: NA; CDR3nt: TGTGCCAGCAGCCCTTCTCTGGAGGACTATGGCTACACCTTC; CDR3aa: CASSPSLEDYGYTF
d_gene: TRBD2; j_gene: TRBJ2-1; v_gene: TRBV30; abundance: NA; CDR3nt: TGTGCCTGGAGGCGAGCGGGATCAATCTATGAGCAGTTCTTC; CDR3aa: CAWRRAGSIYEQFF
d_gene: NA; j_gene: TRBJ1-1; v_gene: TRBV27; abundance: NA; CDR3nt: TGTGCCAGCAGTTACCAGGGCGGGGCTGAAGCTTTCTTT; CDR3aa: CASSYQGGAEAFF
d_gene: NA; j_gene: TRBJ1-2; v_gene: TRBV5-6; abundance: NA; CDR3nt: TGTGCCAGCAGCTTGGAGGGACACCTCGATGGCTACACCTTC; CDR3aa: CASSLEGHLDGYTF
d_gene: NA; j_gene: TRBJ2-1; v_gene: TRBV7-9; abundance: NA; CDR3nt: TGTGCCAGCAGCTTAGCGACGGGGATCTCCGAGGGGTTCTTC; CDR3aa: CASSLATGISEGFF
d_gene: NA; j_gene: TRBJ2-2; v_gene: TRBV7-9; abundance: NA; CDR3nt: TGTGCCAGCAGCGAACGGGGGTCCGGGGAGCTGTTTTTT; CDR3aa: CASSERGSGELFF
d_gene: NA; j_gene: TRBJ1-2; v_gene: TRBV19; abundance: NA; CDR3nt: TGTGCCAGTAGTACCACCCTCACCTATGGCTACACCTTC; CDR3aa: CASSTTLTYGYTF
d_gene: NA; j_gene: TRBJ2-3; v_gene: TRBV2; abundance: few; CDR3nt: TGTGCCAGCAGTGTTATTTGGGGTAGCACAGATACGCAGTATTTT; CDR3aa: CASSVIWGSTDTQYF
d_gene: NA; j_gene: TRBJ1-4; v_gene: TRBV18; abundance: NA; CDR3nt: TGTGCCAGCTCACAGGGATTGGGTGAAAAACTGTTTTTT; CDR3aa: CASSQGLGEKLFF
d_gene: NA; j_gene: TRBJ1-4; v_gene: TRBV10-2; abundance: NA; CDR3nt: TGCGCCAGCAGTGAGAGCCCCAGAACAACTAATGAAAAACTGTTTTTT; CDR3aa: CASSESPRTTNEKLFF
d_gene: NA; j_gene: TRBJ1-5; v_gene: TRBV30; abundance: NA; CDR3nt: TGTGCCTGGACTCGAGGGATCGGCAATCAGCCCCAGCATTTT; CDR3aa: CAWTRGIGNQPQHF
d_gene: TRBD1; j_gene: TRBJ1-1; v_gene: TRBV2; abundance: NA; CDR3nt: TGTGCCAGCAGTGACCCTGACAGGGCCACTGAAGCTTTCTTT; CDR3aa: CASSDPDRATEAFF
d_gene: TRBD1; j_gene: TRBJ1-1; v_gene: TRBV2; abundance: once; CDR3nt: TGTGCCAGCGGGGACAGTCCCCGGGAGACTGAAGCTTTCTTT; CDR3aa: CASGDSPRETEAFF
d_gene: NA; j_gene: TRBJ2-2; v_gene: TRBV29-1; abundance: NA; CDR3nt: TGCAGCGCCCGACTTGACGCGAACACCGGGGAGCTGTTTTTT; CDR3aa: CSARLDANTGELFF
d_gene: NA; j_gene: TRBJ1-5; v_gene: TRBV5-1; abundance: NA; CDR3nt: TGCGCCAGCAGCTTGGCCGGGGGGATCAATCAGCCCCAGCATTTT; CDR3aa: CASSLAGGINQPQHF
d_gene: NA; j_gene: TRBJ2-7; v_gene: TRBV10-2; abundance: NA; CDR3nt: TGCGCCAGCAGTGGGACGGTCTCCTACGAGCAGTACTTC; CDR3aa: CASSGTVSYEQYF
d_gene: NA; j_gene: TRBJ1-2; v_gene: TRBV6-5; abundance: once; CDR3nt: TGTGCCAGCAGATCTAGTGGAAACTATGGCTACACCTTC; CDR3aa: CASRSSGNYGYTF
d_gene: TRBD1; j_gene: TRBJ1-2; v_gene: TRBV5-5; abundance: NA; CDR3nt: TGTGCCAGCAGCACAGGGGAAGGCTATGGCTACACCTTC; CDR3aa: CASSTGEGYGYTF
d_gene: TRBD2; j_gene: TRBJ2-1; v_gene: TRBV7-8; abundance: NA; CDR3nt: TGTGCCAGCAGCACCCAGTCCGGGACTAGCGGGGAGAGCTCCTACAATGAGCAGTTCTTC; CDR3aa: CASSTQSGTSGESSYNEQFF
d_gene: NA; j_gene: TRBJ1-2; v_gene: TRBV7-2; abundance: NA; CDR3nt: TGTGCCAGCAGCGCGGGCCACTACTATGGCTACACCTTC; CDR3aa: CASSAGHYYGYTF
d_gene: NA; j_gene: TRBJ2-7; v_gene: TRBV10-2; abundance: NA; CDR3nt: TGCGCCAGCAGTGAGGCCCAGGGAAGAGGGAGGTCCTACGAGCAGTACTTC; CDR3aa: CASSEAQGRGRSYEQYF